These 20 T cell receptor beta chains originate from one sample sequenced in a study of blood T cell repertoires in COVID-19. Sequencing used immunoSEQ multiplex PCR; TCRdb keeps in-frame clones, though not all of them. Of 150,000 to 200,000 clones in the sample, about 85% were seen once. Material: peripheral blood. The receptors were gathered from a man aged 65 to 79 with active or convalescent COVID-19.

The chain is built from TRBV7-8 and TRBJ1-2; D is possibly TRBD1 (5 bases). Germline assignment: CDR1 SGHVS and CDR2 FQNEAQ. Deletions cut 1 base from V and 7 bases from J, with 13 bases between. The CDR3 length is 14 residues. CDR3: CASSLGFQGRGYTF. CDR3 sequence (DNA): TGTGCCAGCAGCTTAGGGTTTCAGGGCCGTGGCTACACCTTC. Filled out from reference TRBV7-8 and TRBJ1-2, the complete variable domain reads GAGVSQSPRYKVAKRGQDVALRCDPISGHVSLFWYQQALGQGPEFLTYFQNEAQLDKSGLPSDRFFAERPEGSVSTLKIQRTQQEDSAVYLCASSLGFQGRGYTFGSGTRLTVV.

The V and J genes are TRBV5-6 and TRBJ1-5; 9 bases are a match to TRBD1. Trimming cost V 4 bases and J 6 bases; bases outside gene matches: 8. This CDR3 spans 15 amino acids. Per the germline V gene, CDR1 is SGHDT and CDR2 is YYEEEE. CDR3 in DNA: TGTGCCAGCAGCCGAGGGACAGGGTCGGGTCAGCCCCAGCATTTT. Protein: CASSRGTGSGQPQHF. The whole variable domain, filled in from reference TRBV5-6 and TRBJ1-5, reads DAGVTQSPTHLIKTRGQQVTLRCSPKSGHDTVSWYQQALGQGPQFIFQYYEEEERQRGNFPDRFSGHQFPNYSSELNVNALLLGDSALYLCASSRGTGSGQPQHFGDGTRLSIL.

The chain joins TRBV3-1 (or the pseudogene TRBV3-2) to TRBJ2-3, with D perhaps TRBD2 (6 bases). This CDR3 is built from 15 residues. Trimming stripped 1 base from V and 1 base from J, with 9 bases between. CDR1 is LGHDT, CDR2 YNNKEL, per germline (reference sequence). The CDR3 sequence: CASSQAGTGTDTQYF. DNA for the CDR3: TGTGCCAGCAGCCAAGCCGGGACTGGCACAGATACGCAGTATTTT.

About this clone: Compared with germline, one end of the junction differs, possibly owing to a read error. The rearrangement links TRBV7-2 to TRBJ1-2, with D perhaps TRBD1 (5 bases). The CDR3 is made up of 13 amino acids. The germline V gene encodes CDR1 SGHTA and CDR2 FQGNSA. The CDR3 sequence: CASSLGQGGLISF. The CDR3, as DNA: TGTGCCAGCAGCTTAGGGCAGGGCGGCCTTATATCTTTC.

The rearrangement uses TRBV7-2 and TRBJ2-7, with D possibly being TRBD1 (5 bases). Per germline, CDR1 SGHTA and CDR2 FQGNSA. V shed 1 base and J shed 6 bases, with 10 bases lying between them. The CDR3 length is 13 residues. The CDR3 sequence: CASSLVDSREQYF. For the CDR3, the DNA is TGTGCCAGCAGCTTAGTCGACAGCCGCGAGCAGTACTTC.

The V call is TRBV19, the J call TRBJ2-3, with D perhaps matching TRBD2 (5 bases). Germline V lookup: CDR1 LNHDA, CDR2 SQIVND (reference sequence). V lost 7 bases to trimming and J lost 0 bases, with 14 bases between them. The CDR3 is made up of 15 amino acids. The CDR3 bases are TGTGCCAGTACCTCTGGACTCCTCAGCACAGATACGCAGTATTTT. The encoded protein is CASTSGLLSTDTQYF.

This chain joins TRBV6-5 and TRBJ1-1, with a tentative D call TRBD1 (5 bases). Trimming removed 11 bases from V and 6 bases from J, with 19 bases in between. Germline V gene sequence: CDR1 MNHEY, CDR2 SVGAGI. The CDR3 contains 13 residues. The DNA of the CDR3 is TGTGCCGGAAAAGTCGGGGGTAGTGCTGAAGCTTTCTTT. Translating gives CAGKVGGSAEAFF.

This clone was recorded once. The genes are TRBV7-2 and TRBJ1-1; D is unresolved. CDR1 is SGHTA and CDR2 is FQGNSA in the germline V gene. V was pared by 5 bases and J by 2 bases, with 9 bases between. The CDR3 is 13 amino acids. The CDR3 region has the DNA TGTGCCAGCAGCCAACAGAGTAACACTGAAGCTTTCTTT. Translated: CASSQQSNTEAFF.

The chain carries TRBV9 and TRBJ1-3, with D possibly being TRBD1 (6 bases). The CDR3 length is 21 residues. Germline CDR1 is SGDLS and CDR2 is YYNGEE. Trimming took 1 base from V and 0 from J, leaving 26 bases between them. CDR3 protein: CASSVSQTGHLRGRSGNTIYF. CDR3 DNA sequence: TGTGCCAGCAGCGTATCCCAGACAGGACATCTTAGGGGTCGCTCTGGAAACACCATATATTTT.

The chain has TRBV2 and TRBJ1-1; possible D gene TRBD1, 6 bases. Germline V gene sequence: CDR1 SNHLY, CDR2 FYNNEI. V lost 8 bases and J lost 5, with 15 bases in between. The CDR3 contains 13 residues. In DNA, the CDR3 is TGTGCCAGCTCCACAAAAAGGGGGACTGAAGCTTTCTTT. This translates into CASSTKRGTEAFF.

V and J are TRBV11-2 and TRBJ2-1, with D unresolved. CDR3 length equals 14 residues. Trimming removed 4 bases at V and 6 bases at J, with 13 bases between. Germline-derived CDR1 and CDR2 are SGHAT and FQNNGV. The CDR3 region has the DNA TGTGCCAGCAGCTCAGGTTCTGCGTTCAATGAGCAGTTCTTC. It specifies CASSSGSAFNEQFF.

The chain uses TRBV6-5 and TRBJ1-1, with D perhaps matching TRBD1 (6 bases). Trimming took off 0 bases at V and 6 bases at J, with 11 bases between the two ends. Germline V gives CDR1 MNHEY, CDR2 SVGAGI. This CDR3 spans 14 amino acids. The CDR3 protein is CASSYSGAHPEAFF. CDR3 nucleotide sequence: TGTGCCAGCAGTTACTCGGGGGCCCATCCTGAAGCTTTCTTT.

The V and J genes are TRBV28 and TRBJ2-3; D is possibly TRBD1 (5 bases). The CDR3 extends over 14 amino acids. In germline, CDR1 is MDHEN, CDR2 SYDVKM. Deletions cut 5 bases from V and 4 bases from J, with 13 bases between. The CDR3 DNA sequence: TGTGCCAGCAGTCCGCCTGACAGCCCAGATACGCAGTATTTT. It codes for CASSPPDSPDTQYF.

This clone was picked up one time. V and J are TRBV7-9 and TRBJ2-2; D is unresolved. The germline V and J ends were trimmed by 5 bases and 1 base, with 11 bases remaining between them. Germline values: CDR1 SEHNR, CDR2 FQNEAQ (reference sequence). The CDR3 sequence is 15 residues long. CDR3 sequence reads: CASSPVELNTGELFF. The CDR3 DNA sequence: TGTGCCAGCAGCCCGGTAGAGCTGAACACCGGGGAGCTGTTTTTT.

The chain couples TRBV5-1 to TRBJ1-4; TRBD1 is a possible D gene (6 bases). V was shortened by 3 bases and J by 2 bases, with 20 bases between the two germline ends. Germline CDR1 is SGHRS and CDR2 is YFSETQ. The CDR3 has 18 residues. Written as DNA, the CDR3 is TGCGCCAGCAGCTGGGGACTGGGGGGGCGAGCGACTAATGAAAAACTGTTTTTT. Protein sequence: CASSWGLGGRATNEKLFF.

This rearrangement joins TRBV30 to TRBJ2-7; TRBD2 might be the D (6 bases). V lost 6 bases, J lost 0 bases, and 12 bases lay in between. In germline, CDR1 is GTSNPN, CDR2 SVGIG (reference sequence). The length of the CDR3 is 13 residues. CDR3 DNA: TGTGCCTGTAACATCGGGGGCTCCTACGAGCAGTACTTC. Translating gives CACNIGGSYEQYF.

The CDR3 is CASSLSFGRQTQYF. In nucleotides, the CDR3 is TGTGCCAGCAGTTTATCGTTCGGCAGGCAGACCCAGTACTTC. V usage is TRBV27 and J usage is TRBJ2-5; no clear D gene. Looked up from germline, CDR1 is MNHEY and CDR2 is SMNVEV (reference sequence). V lost 0 bases and J lost 6, with 11 bases in between. The length of the CDR3 is 14 residues.

This clone appeared once. Compared with germline, one end of the junction differs, possibly owing to a read error. J is TRBJ1-2 and V is TRBV3-1 (or the pseudogene TRBV3-2); 8 positions match TRBD1. Germline V CDR1 and CDR2: LGHDT, YNNKEL (reference sequence). The CDR3 length is 15 residues. This CDR3 reads CASRQDGQGSYGYTF. DNA of the CDR3: TGTGCCAGCAGACAAGACGGACAGGGCAGCTATGGCTACACCTTC.

This chain links TRBV6-2 or TRBV6-3 with TRBJ2-7; TRBD2 is a possible D gene (6 bases). V lost 5 bases and J lost 3, with 17 bases in between. Germline V CDR1 and CDR2: MNHEY, SVGEGT. The length of the CDR3 is 15 residues. CDR3 coding DNA: TGTGCCAGCAGTGCCCCCCGGGCGGGGTTCTACGAGCAGTACTTC. Protein: CASSAPRAGFYEQYF.

The gene calls are TRBV5-1 and TRBJ2-5; 7 nucleotides match TRBD1. This CDR3 region has 16 residues. J lost 2 bases, V lost 6 bases, and 13 bases had no gene match. Germline values: CDR1 SGHRS, CDR2 YFSETQ. This CDR3 is CASTWTGPRIQETQYF. CDR3 DNA sequence: TGCGCCAGCACCTGGACAGGACCACGGATACAAGAGACCCAGTACTTC.